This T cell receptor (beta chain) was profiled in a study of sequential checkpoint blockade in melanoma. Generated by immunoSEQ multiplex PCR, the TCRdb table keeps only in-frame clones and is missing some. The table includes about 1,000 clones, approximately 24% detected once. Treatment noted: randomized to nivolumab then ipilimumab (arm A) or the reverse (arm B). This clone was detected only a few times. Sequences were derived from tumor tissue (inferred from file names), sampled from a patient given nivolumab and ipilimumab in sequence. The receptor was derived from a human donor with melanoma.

CDR3: CASSENEGKLFF. The CDR3 DNA reads TGTGCCAGCAGTGAAAATGAGGGAAAACTGTTTTTT. The chain couples TRBV25-1 to TRBJ1-4; D remains ambiguous. This CDR3 has 12 residues. V was shortened by 2 bases and J by 10 bases, with 8 bases between the two germline ends. Germline-derived CDR1 and CDR2 are MGHDK and SYGVNS.